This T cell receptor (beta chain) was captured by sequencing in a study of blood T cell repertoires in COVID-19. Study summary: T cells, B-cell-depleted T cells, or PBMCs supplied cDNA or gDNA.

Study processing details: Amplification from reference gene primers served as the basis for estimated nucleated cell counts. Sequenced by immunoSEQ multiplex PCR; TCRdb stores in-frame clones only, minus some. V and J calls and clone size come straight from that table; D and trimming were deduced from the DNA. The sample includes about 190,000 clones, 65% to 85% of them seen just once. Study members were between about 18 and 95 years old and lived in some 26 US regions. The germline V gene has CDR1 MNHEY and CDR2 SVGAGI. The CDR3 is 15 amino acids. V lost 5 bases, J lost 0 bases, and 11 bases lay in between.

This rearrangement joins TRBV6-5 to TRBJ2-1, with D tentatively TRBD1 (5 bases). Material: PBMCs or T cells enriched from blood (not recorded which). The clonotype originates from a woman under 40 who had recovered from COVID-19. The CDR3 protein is CASSRITGSYNEQFF. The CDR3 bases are TGTGCCAGCAGTCGGATTACAGGCTCCTACAATGAGCAGTTCTTC.